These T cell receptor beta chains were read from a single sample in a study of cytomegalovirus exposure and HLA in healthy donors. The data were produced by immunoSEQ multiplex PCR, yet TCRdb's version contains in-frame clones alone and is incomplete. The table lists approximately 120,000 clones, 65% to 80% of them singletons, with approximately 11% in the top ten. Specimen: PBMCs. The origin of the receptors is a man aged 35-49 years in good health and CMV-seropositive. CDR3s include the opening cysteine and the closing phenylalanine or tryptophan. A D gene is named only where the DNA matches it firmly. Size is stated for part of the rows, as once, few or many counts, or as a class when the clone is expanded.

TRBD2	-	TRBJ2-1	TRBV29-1	TGCAGCGTTGACCCCCTAGCGGGGATCGGGAATGAGCAGTTCTTC	CSVDPLAGIGNEQFF
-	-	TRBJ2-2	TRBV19	TGTGCCAGTAGTATTATCGACAGGAACACCGGGGAGCTGTTTTTT	CASSIIDRNTGELFF
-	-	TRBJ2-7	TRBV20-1	TGCAGTGCTAGGTCGCAGGGGCAGTACTTC	CSARSQGQYF
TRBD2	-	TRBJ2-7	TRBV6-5	TGTGCCAGCAGCCCCCCGACGGGGGGCTCCTACGAGCAGTACTTC	CASSPPTGGSYEQYF
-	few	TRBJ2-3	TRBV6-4	TGTGCCAGCAGTCGACAGGAAACAGATACGCAGTATTTT	CASSRQETDTQYF
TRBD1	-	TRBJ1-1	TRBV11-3	TGTGCCAGCAGCCCAGGACAGGGCCACACTGAAGCTTTCTTT	CASSPGQGHTEAFF
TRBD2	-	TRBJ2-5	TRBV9	TGTGCCAGCAGCGTAGCTAGCGGGGGGGCCCAAGAGACCCAGTACTTC	CASSVASGGAQETQYF
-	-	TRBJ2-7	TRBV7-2	TGTGCCAGCAGCCGTCTCGGCGCCGGGACTGACTACGAGCAGTACTTC	CASSRLGAGTDYEQYF
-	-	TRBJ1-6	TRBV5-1	TGCGCCAGCAGCTGGGCCTGGGGGGGGGCCTTCGGCGTTTCACCCCTCCACTTT	CASSWAWGGAFGVSPLHF
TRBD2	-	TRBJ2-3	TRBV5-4	TGTGCCAGCAGCTCGGGACTAGCGGGGGAGGGGCAGTATTTT	CASSSGLAGEGQYF
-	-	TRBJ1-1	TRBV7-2	TGTGCCAGCAGCTTAGTGATGGCGGTAGCCACTGAAGCTTTCTTT	CASSLVMAVATEAFF
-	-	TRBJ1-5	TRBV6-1	TGTGCCAGCAGTGTAGGGGCCGGCGGCAATCAGCCCCAGCATTTT	CASSVGAGGNQPQHF
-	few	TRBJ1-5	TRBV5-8	TGTGCCAGCAGCACACCAAGGGGTAATCAGCCCCAGCATTTT	CASSTPRGNQPQHF
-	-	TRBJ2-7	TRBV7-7	TGTGCTAGCAGCCCGCTACTAGGTCACGAGCAGTACTTC	CASSPLLGHEQYF
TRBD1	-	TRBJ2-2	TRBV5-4	TGTGCCAGCAGCTTGGAGAGGACAGGGGGCACCGGGGAGCTGTTTTTT	CASSLERTGGTGELFF
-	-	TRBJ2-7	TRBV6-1	TGTGCCAGCAGTGACGCGGCAGGGCGCTACGAGCAGTACTTC	CASSDAAGRYEQYF
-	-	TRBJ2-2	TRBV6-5	TGTGCCAGCACCCGAGGAAGCTCGAACACCGGGGAGCTGTTTTTT	CASTRGSSNTGELFF
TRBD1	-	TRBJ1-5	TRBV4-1	TGCGCCAGCAGCCAACTGGGGGACAGGGACAATCAGCCCCAGCATTTT	CASSQLGDRDNQPQHF
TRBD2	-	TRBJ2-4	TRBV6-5	TGTGCCAGCAGTTATAGCCCTAGCGGGGGCCATCACTTC	CASSYSPSGGHHF
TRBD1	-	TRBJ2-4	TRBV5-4	TGTGCCAGCAGCTTGGGGACAGGGGGCGCGGGAGGTATTCAGTACTTC	CASSLGTGGAGGIQYF
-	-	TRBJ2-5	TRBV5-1	TGCGCCAGCAGCTTGGACGTGCCCCCTCGGGCCCAGTACTTC	CASSLDVPPRAQYF
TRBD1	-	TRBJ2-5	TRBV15	TGTGCCACCAGGAATAACAGGGGCTTAGGAGAGACCCAGTACTTC	CATRNNRGLGETQYF
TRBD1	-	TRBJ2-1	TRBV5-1	TGCGCCAGCAGCGTCGACAGGGGGAGTAATGAGCAGTTCTTC	CASSVDRGSNEQFF
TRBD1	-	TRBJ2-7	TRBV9	TGTGCCAACAGCGGACAGGGGGCCTACGAGCAGTACTTC	CANSGQGAYEQYF
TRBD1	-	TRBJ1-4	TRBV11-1	TGTGCCAGCAGCTTAAGACAGGGTGAAAAACTGTTTTTT	CASSLRQGEKLFF
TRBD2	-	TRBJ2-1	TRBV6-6	TGTGCCAGCAGTTACGGCGGGGGGGCGCGTTACAGTGAGCAGTTCTTC	CASSYGGGARYSEQFF
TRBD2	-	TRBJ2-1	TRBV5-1	TGCGCCAGCAGCTTGGTACTAGCGGGGGGGGGTGAGCAGTTCTTC	CASSLVLAGGGEQFF